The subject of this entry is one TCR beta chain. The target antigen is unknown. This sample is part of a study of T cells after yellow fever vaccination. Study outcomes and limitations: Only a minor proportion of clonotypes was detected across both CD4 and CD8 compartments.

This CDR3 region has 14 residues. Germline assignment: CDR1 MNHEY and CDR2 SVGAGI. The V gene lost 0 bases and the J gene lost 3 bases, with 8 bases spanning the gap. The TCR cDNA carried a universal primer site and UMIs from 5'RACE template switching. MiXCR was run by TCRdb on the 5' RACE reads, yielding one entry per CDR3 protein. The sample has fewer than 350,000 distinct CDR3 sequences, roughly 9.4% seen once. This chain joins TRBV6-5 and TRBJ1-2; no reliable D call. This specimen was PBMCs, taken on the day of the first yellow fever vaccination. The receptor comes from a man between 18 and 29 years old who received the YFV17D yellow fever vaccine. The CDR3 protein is CASSYSSLDYGYTF. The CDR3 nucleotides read TGTGCCAGCAGTTACTCGAGTTTGGACTATGGCTACACCTTC.